This T cell receptor beta chain emerged from a study of blood T cell repertoires in COVID-19. Study-wide context: Spain, Italy and the United States supplied samples that represented acute and convalescent COVID-19.

The germline V and J ends were trimmed by 3 bases and 4 bases, with 10 bases remaining between them. Germline lookup yields CDR1 LGHDT and CDR2 YNNKEL (reference sequence). The CDR3 sequence is 14 residues long. This clone was seen a single time. Libraries were prepared by immunoSEQ multiplex PCR; TCRdb keeps only in-frame clonotypes and omits some of them. Here the sample spans more than 100,000 clones, approximately 83% being singletons. This receptor was identified in a man aged 80 or over with acute or convalescent COVID-19. Material: peripheral blood. V gene TRBV3-1 (or the pseudogene TRBV3-2) combines with J gene TRBJ1-3; D gene uncertain. CDR3 protein: CASSQFSRGNTIYF. CDR3 in DNA: TGTGCCAGCAGCCAGTTTTCTCGGGGAAACACCATATATTTT.